The clone carrying this TCR beta chain occurred a few times. Its antigen is currently unknown. The CDR3 extends over 16 amino acids. Trimming pared 4 bases from V and 0 bases from J, leaving 13 bases between. Per germline, CDR1 LGHNA and CDR2 YSLEER. Reverse transcription of all isolated RNA meant that expressed TCRB transcripts were sequenced. The repertoire was sequenced with immunoSEQ multiplex PCR; TCRdb's copy has only in-frame clones and lacks some. The data show around 240,000 clones, with around 16% seen just once and more than 0.075% held by the top ten. The data are from a study of beta chain features in type 1 diabetes. Study overall: All of the samples together had 107,917,701 sorted cells examined.

Study-wide results and caveats: There was a moderate but significant shortening of TCRB CDR3s in all four CD4+ subsets of Type 1 diabetes patients.

Sample: naive CD4+ T cells from blood. This chain uses TRBV4-3 with TRBJ2-1, with a tentative D call TRBD2 (6 bases). This sequence was found in a man aged 30 to 39 with type 1 diabetes. As DNA, the CDR3 is TGCGCCAGCAGCCTGGGTGGCGGGAACTCCTACAATGAGCAGTTCTTC. This gives the protein CASSLGGGNSYNEQFF.